This TCR beta chain emerged from a study of T cells in Graves' hyperthyroidism and ophthalmopathy. The CDR3 regions of TCR beta were amplified from RNA transcripts. With the HTBI primer set, the TCR CDR3 went through a first round of RT-PCR. MiXCR, run by TCRdb on the multiplex PCR reads, gives a single entry per CDR3 protein. The sample shows around 690,000 distinct CDR3 sequences, around 20% of them seen only once. Germline V gene data show CDR1 as MNHNS and CDR2 as SASEGT. This CDR3 contains 15 residues. The V gene lost 4 bases and the J gene lost 7 bases, with 17 bases spanning the gap. Note on this clonotype: The antigen remains undetermined.

Uncontrolled infection, other autoimmune disease, pregnancy or lactation excluded patients. The diagnostic basis comprised clinical symptoms, serum thyroxine and TRAb, thyroid ultrasound and orbital computed tomography. Points from the study as a whole: In validation, the model predicted ophthalmopathy. These predictions came a median 6.5 months before onset. Among thyroid clonotypes expanded above 0.001, most also appeared in blood.

The chain has TRBV6-1 and TRBJ2-1; tentative D call: TRBD1 (6 bases). The specimen sequenced was blood. The receptor was isolated from a man aged 25-45 years with Graves' ophthalmopathy. The CDR3 DNA reads as TGTGCCAGCAGTGCAACCAGGGGCTGGACTAATGAGCAGTTCTTC. Its protein product is CASSATRGWTNEQFF.